This TCR beta chain was identified in a study of early T cells in non-severe SARS-CoV-2 infection. Study information: RNA in bulk from unsorted whole blood was sequenced, and chains were unpaired.

In its sample, this clonotype was seen many times. Its antigen is unknown. Overall study findings and caveats: In VDJdb matching, anti-spike CD8 responses were favored while private and CD4 specificities went missing.

Germline CDR1 is GTSNPN and CDR2 is SVGIG (reference sequence). V trimming: 2 bases; J trimming: 0 bases; junction bases outside the gene matches: 4. The CDR3 is made up of 15 amino acids. The TCR library protocol was used to attach unique molecular identifiers. These identifiers were attached to individual cDNA molecules. TCRdb analysed the 5' RACE reads with MiXCR anew, one entry per CDR3 protein. The table shows more than 20,000 distinct CDR3 sequences, with under 5% occurring only once. The clonotype was recovered from an adult who was a healthcare worker with PCR-confirmed SARS-CoV-2 infection or an uninfected control (not recorded which). The chain combines TRBV30 with TRBJ1-2, with 9 positions matching TRBD1. Sequenced sample: whole blood. The chain's CDR3 is CAWSTGQGANYGYTF. The DNA for the CDR3 is TGTGCCTGGAGTACGGGACAGGGAGCTAACTATGGCTACACCTTC.